Here is one T cell receptor (beta chain) with its context. The sample belongs to a study of shared clonotypes between healthy human individuals. An assay was performed, and its level was deep. Sequenced by immunoSEQ multiplex PCR; TCRdb stores in-frame clones only, minus some. The table has approximately 470,000 clones, 81% seen once. Germline values: CDR1 SEHNR, CDR2 FQNEAQ (reference sequence). V dropped 7 bases and J dropped 3; count of bases not matched to a gene: 14. The CDR3 totals 16 residues. Healthy HIV-negative adults with no recent acute infections or vaccinations were recruited as donors. Within Nashville, Tennessee resided all donors, each a Caucasian adult. The study used 80 million to 100 million PBMCs per unsorted sample for genomic DNA.

The specimen was PBMCs. The J gene is TRBJ2-7, the V gene TRBV7-9; 8 bases fit TRBD2. This TCR came from a middle-aged woman in good health. Some clones in this sample may be carry-over from other donors' samples. The CDR3 region is CASTGWRGALNYEQYF. The CDR3 DNA sequence: TGTGCCAGCACCGGCTGGCGGGGGGCCCTTAACTACGAGCAGTACTTC.